Presented here are 27 T cell receptor beta chains from one specimen sequenced in a study of cytomegalovirus exposure and HLA in healthy donors. The primer mix had 60 Vbeta and 13 Jbeta primers. The data were produced by immunoSEQ multiplex PCR, yet TCRdb's version contains in-frame clones alone and is incomplete. Of roughly 150,000 clones in the sample, 65% to 90% were seen once. Material: PBMCs. The receptors come from a woman aged 45-65 years in good health and CMV-seropositive.

The chain carries TRBV7-2 and TRBJ2-3, with D perhaps TRBD2 (5 bases). From germline, CDR1 is SGHTA and CDR2 FQGNSA. The CDR3 loop spans 14 amino acids. The V end was cut by 2 bases, the J end by 3 bases, with 9 bases between. CDR3 residues: CASSLSRGTDTQYF. The CDR3 bases are TGTGCCAGCAGCTTATCCCGCGGGACAGATACGCAGTATTTT.

The chain links TRBV5-5 to TRBJ1-6; D possibly corresponds to TRBD1 (5 bases). Looked up from germline, CDR1 is SGHKS and CDR2 is YYEKEE (reference sequence). V lost 3 bases, J lost 4 bases, and 8 bases lay in between. The CDR3 extends over 14 amino acids. The DNA for the CDR3 is TGTGCCAGCAGCTCCGGGACTTATAATTCACCCCTCCACTTT. It yields the protein CASSSGTYNSPLHF.

V is TRBV6-5 and J is TRBJ1-2; D ambiguous. The CDR3 is 14 residues long. Germline V gives CDR1 MNHEY, CDR2 SVGAGI. V gave up 0 bases and J gave up 7 bases, with 12 bases separating them. CDR3 sequence (DNA): TGTGCCAGCAGTTACTCTGGTCCGACTTCTGGCTACACCTTC. It specifies CASSYSGPTSGYTF.

V and J are TRBV6-6 and TRBJ2-7; possible D gene TRBD1, 8 bases. The germline gives CDR1 MNHNY, CDR2 SVGAGI (reference sequence). V was pared by 5 bases and J by 2 bases, with 16 bases between. The CDR3 length is 15 residues. CDR3 residues: CASSPLTGGAYEQYF. The CDR3 DNA sequence: TGTGCCAGCAGTCCCCTCACAGGGGGGGCCTACGAGCAGTACTTC.

This clone was counted between two and nine times. V gene TRBV14 combines with J gene TRBJ2-3; maybe TRBD2 (7 bases). Germline CDR1 is SGHDN and CDR2 is FVKESK. The CDR3 covers 15 residues. Trimming removed 5 bases from V and 6 bases from J, with 18 bases in between. DNA for the CDR3: TGTGCCAGCAGCAGAAGGGGGGGGCCGGAGGATACGCAGTATTTT. This gives the protein CASSRRGGPEDTQYF.

The rearrangement links TRBV13 to TRBJ2-1; weak D call: TRBD1 (5 bases). This CDR3 region has 15 residues. Trimming stripped 0 bases from V and 8 bases from J, with 14 bases between. Germline CDR1 PRHDT, CDR2 FYEKMQ (reference sequence). The CDR3 spells CASSLGRELIDEQFF. As DNA, the CDR3 is TGTGCCAGCAGCTTAGGCAGGGAATTGATTGATGAGCAGTTCTTC.

This clone was detected only a few times. The chain recombines TRBV6-5 with TRBJ2-2; 10 bases map to TRBD2. CDR1 is MNHEY and CDR2 is SVGAGI in the germline V gene. J was trimmed by 6 bases and V by 2 bases; bases with no gene match: 6. There are 16 residues in the CDR3. This CDR3 reads CASSYNPSGGAGELFF. The CDR3 region has the DNA TGTGCCAGCAGTTACAATCCCAGCGGGGGGGCCGGGGAGCTGTTTTTT.

This chain joins TRBV5-4 and TRBJ2-7, with 8 positions matching TRBD2. The V gene's germline CDR1 is SGHNT and CDR2 YYREEE (reference sequence). The CDR3 has 17 residues. The V and J ends lost 0 bases and 6 bases, in that order; junction bases with no gene match: 14. This chain's CDR3 is CASSLGSGADGLAEQYF. The DNA of the CDR3 is TGTGCCAGCAGCTTGGGGAGTGGCGCGGACGGACTAGCCGAGCAGTACTTC.

The sample holds a few counts of this clone. The chain employs TRBV6-6 and TRBJ2-7; 9 positions agree with TRBD1. With V trimmed by 4 bases and J by 5 bases, 6 bases remained unmatched. The CDR3 spans 14 residues. Looked up from germline, CDR1 is MNHNY and CDR2 is SVGAGI (reference sequence). The CDR3 here is CASSSGTGFDEQYF. In DNA, the CDR3 is TGTGCCAGCAGTTCCGGGACAGGGTTCGACGAGCAGTACTTC.

The chain employs TRBV6-5 and TRBJ2-2; D may be TRBD2 (6 bases). This CDR3 comprises 14 residues. The germline CDR1 and CDR2 sequences are MNHEY and SVGAGI. Deletions cut 6 bases from V and 4 bases from J, with 12 bases between. CDR3 amino acids: CASSPGDLTGELFF. The CDR3 region has the DNA TGTGCCAGCAGCCCGGGGGACCTCACCGGGGAGCTGTTTTTT.

This sequence joins TRBV6-5 and TRBJ1-2, with 11 bases matching TRBD1. J was trimmed by 7 bases and V by 2 bases; bases with no gene match: 9. CDR3 length equals 16 residues. CDR1 and CDR2 (germline): MNHEY, SVGAGI. CDR3 in DNA: TGTGCCAGCAGTTACACCCCGGGGACAGGGGGAAGTGGCTACACCTTC. Translating it yields CASSYTPGTGGSGYTF.

V is TRBV25-1 and J is TRBJ2-2; D ambiguous. In germline, CDR1 is MGHDK, CDR2 SYGVNS. The CDR3 is made up of 13 amino acids. The V end lost 6 bases, the J end lost 1 base, and 6 bases lay between the germline ends. The chain's CDR3 is CASRERNTGELFF. The DNA for the CDR3 is TGTGCCAGCAGAGAGCGGAACACCGGGGAGCTGTTTTTT.

This clone was picked up one time. The gene calls are TRBV7-8 and TRBJ2-2, with D perhaps TRBD2 (5 bases). The CDR3 length is 18 residues. V lost 2 bases and J lost 2, with 18 bases in between. Germline assignment: CDR1 SGHVS and CDR2 FQNEAQ. The CDR3 is CASSLFIGGRPNTGELFF. CDR3 DNA sequence: TGTGCCAGCAGCTTATTTATAGGAGGACGCCCAAACACCGGGGAGCTGTTTTTT.

The chain joins TRBV5-6 to TRBJ1-2; weak D call: TRBD1 (5 bases). V dropped 2 bases and J dropped 2 bases, with 10 bases sitting between them. The CDR3 consists of 14 residues. The germline CDR1 and CDR2 sequences are SGHDT and YYEEEE. The CDR3 sequence is CASSFSGGNYGYTF. The CDR3, as DNA: TGTGCCAGCAGCTTCTCGGGGGGGAACTATGGCTACACCTTC.

This sequence joins TRBV5-1 and TRBJ1-1; TRBD1 agrees at 8 bases. Germline V gene lookup returns CDR1 SGHRS and CDR2 YFSETQ. J gave up 4 bases and V 0 bases, and 8 bases lay outside the gene matches. This CDR3 has 16 residues. DNA for the CDR3: TGCGCCAGCAGCTTGGATCGTACAGGGGGGAGCACTGAAGCTTTCTTT. Amino acids: CASSLDRTGGSTEAFF.

This clone was detected only a few times. The chain couples TRBV19 to TRBJ1-2; no firm D call. Looked up from germline, CDR1 is LNHDA and CDR2 is SQIVND (reference sequence). The CDR3 length is 16 residues. Trimming stripped 2 bases from V and 3 bases from J, with 16 bases between. CDR3 amino acids: CASSIYGTGFDYGYTF. In DNA form, the CDR3 reads TGTGCCAGTAGTATATACGGCACGGGATTCGACTATGGCTACACCTTC. Complete variable domain (other parts from reference TRBV19 and TRBJ1-2): DGGITQSPKYLFRKEGQNVTLSCEQNLNHDAMYWYRQDPGQGLRLIYYSQIVNDFQKGDIAEGYSVSREKKESFPLTVTSAQKNPTAFYLCASSIYGTGFDYGYTFGSGTRLTVV.

This chain links TRBV19 with TRBJ2-1; perhaps TRBD2 as D (6 bases). CDR3 length: 17 amino acids. The V gene's germline CDR1 is LNHDA and CDR2 SQIVND (reference sequence). V lost 1 base and J lost 2, with 15 bases in between. The CDR3 reads CASSIGGEHRTYNEQFF. CDR3 in DNA: TGTGCCAGTAGTATAGGGGGGGAGCACAGGACCTACAATGAGCAGTTCTTC.

This rearrangement joins TRBV10-2 to TRBJ2-7, with TRBD1 identical over 9 bases. J gave up 3 bases and V 6 bases, and 0 bases lay outside the gene matches. The CDR3 extends over 12 amino acids. CDR1 is WSHSY and CDR2 is SAAADI in the germline V gene. The CDR3 spells CASRTGGYEQYF. The CDR3 DNA sequence: TGCGCCAGCAGGACAGGGGGCTACGAGCAGTACTTC.

The genes are TRBV25-1 and TRBJ1-1; D uncertain. The CDR3 runs to 13 residues. Germline CDR1 and CDR2: MGHDK and SYGVNS. The V end lost 6 bases, the J end lost 2 bases, and 10 bases lay between the germline ends. The CDR3: CASSRNSNTEAFF. The CDR3 DNA is TGTGCCAGCAGCAGGAACTCTAACACTGAAGCTTTCTTT.

The chain combines TRBV7-9 with TRBJ2-1; no definite D call. The V gene lost 7 bases and the J gene lost 3 bases, with 10 bases spanning the gap. The CDR3 spans 13 residues. Germline CDR1 SEHNR, CDR2 FQNEAQ (reference sequence). CDR3 in amino acids: CASNLASYNEQFF. The CDR3 DNA reads TGTGCCAGCAACCTTGCGAGCTACAATGAGCAGTTCTTC.

This sequence joins TRBV9 and TRBJ1-2, with 8 bases aligning to TRBD1. V shed 1 base, J shed 5 bases, and the junction held 7 bases outside the gene matches. From germline, CDR1 is SGDLS and CDR2 YYNGEE. The CDR3 totals 15 residues. DNA of the CDR3: TGTGCCAGCAGCGTAAGCGGACAGGGTGCTTATGGCTACACCTTC. Translating gives CASSVSGQGAYGYTF. The full variable domain, its missing parts supplied by reference TRBV9 and TRBJ1-2, is DSGVTQTPKHLITATGQRVTLRCSPRSGDLSVYWYQQSLDQGLQFLIQYYNGEERAKGNILERFSAQQFPDLHSELNLSSLELGDSALYFCASSVSGQGAYGYTFGSGTRLTVV.

The J gene is TRBJ2-1, the V gene TRBV27; perhaps TRBD1 as D (6 bases). CDR3 length equals 15 residues. V lost 2 bases to trimming and J lost 5 bases, with 13 bases between them. Germline V gene lookup returns CDR1 MNHEY and CDR2 SMNVEV (reference sequence). CDR3 DNA: TGTGCCAGCAGTTTAATGGGGGCGTCGGACAATGAGCAGTTCTTC. It codes for CASSLMGASDNEQFF.

The chain is built from TRBV2 and TRBJ1-5, with 9 bases aligning to TRBD1. There are 15 residues in the CDR3. Germline-derived CDR1 and CDR2 are SNHLY and FYNNEI. The V gene end was trimmed by 5 bases and the J gene end by 4 bases; junction bases not matched to a gene: 6. CDR3 amino acids: CASSSDGTGNQPQHF. The CDR3 nucleotides are TGTGCCAGCAGTAGCGACGGGACAGGGAATCAGCCCCAGCATTTT.

The gene calls are TRBV9 and TRBJ1-2, with D uncertain. The CDR3 loop spans 13 amino acids. Looked up from germline, CDR1 is SGDLS and CDR2 is YYNGEE. Trimming left V 3 bases short and J 7 bases short, with 13 bases between. In DNA, the CDR3 is TGTGCCAGCAGCGCTGTTTCGGGAGGTGGCTACACCTTC. Its translation: CASSAVSGGGYTF. Filled out from reference TRBV9 and TRBJ1-2, the complete variable domain reads DSGVTQTPKHLITATGQRVTLRCSPRSGDLSVYWYQQSLDQGLQFLIQYYNGEERAKGNILERFSAQQFPDLHSELNLSSLELGDSALYFCASSAVSGGGYTFGSGTRLTVV.

V gene TRBV9 combines with J gene TRBJ2-3; 8 nucleotides agree with TRBD1. J was trimmed by 1 base and V by 4 bases; bases with no gene match: 5. The germline V gene has CDR1 SGDLS and CDR2 YYNGEE. The CDR3 has 15 residues. CDR3 protein: CASSRTGGRTDTQYF. For the CDR3, the DNA is TGTGCCAGCAGCCGAACAGGGGGTCGCACAGATACGCAGTATTTT.

This CDR3 reads CATSRDPGDNYGYTF. For the CDR3, the DNA is TGTGCCACCAGCAGAGATCCAGGGGATAACTATGGCTACACCTTC. J is TRBJ1-2 and V is TRBV15, with D possibly TRBD1 on 6 matching bases. Germline V lookup: CDR1 LNHNV, CDR2 YYDKDF (reference sequence). V lost 0 bases and J lost 1, with 9 bases in between. CDR3 length: 15 residues.

The chain joins TRBV27 to TRBJ2-6; D may be TRBD2 (7 bases). Germline CDR1 is MNHEY and CDR2 is SMNVEV (reference sequence). Trimming removed 5 bases from V and 1 base from J, with 12 bases in between. The CDR3 runs to 16 residues. CDR3 region: CASSRGGVSGANVLTF. The CDR3 DNA follows: TGTGCCAGCAGTAGGGGGGGGGTGTCTGGGGCCAACGTCCTGACTTTC.